This record concerns one T cell receptor beta chain sequence. Germline V gene sequence: CDR1 SGHRS, CDR2 YFSETQ. The CDR3 runs to 18 residues. V dropped 4 bases and J dropped 0 bases, with 17 bases sitting between them. The PCR ran on 60 Vbeta and 13 Jbeta primers. In the authors' methods: A later analysis counted roughly 74 million unique TCR beta chains, around 11 million shared. Method: immunoSEQ multiplex PCR; TCRdb's copy keeps in-frame clones and lacks some. V and J calls and clone size follow that table, whereas D and trimming were derived from the DNA. This table holds roughly 120,000 clones, just over 15% found once. The sample comes from a study of cytomegalovirus exposure and HLA in healthy donors. Unrecorded immune exposure was likely among donors, who were nominally healthy when sampled.

This TCR was recovered from a woman aged 18-29 years in good health and CMV-seronegative. The chain joins TRBV5-1 to TRBJ2-6; a weak D match, TRBD1 (5 bases). The sample comprised PBMCs. The CDR3 is CASSVLQATRSGANVLTF. Written as DNA, the CDR3 is TGCGCCAGCAGCGTCCTACAGGCTACCCGCTCTGGGGCCAACGTCCTGACTTTC.